Listed below are T cell receptor beta chains from one sample, sequenced in a study of T cells after posttransplantation cyclophosphamide. The repertoire was sequenced with immunoSEQ multiplex PCR; TCRdb's copy has only in-frame clones and lacks some. The table records 30,000 to 40,000 clones without singletons, the ten largest covering 2.5%. Sequences were obtained from PBMCs. Every receptor here comes from a middle-aged man in good health, CMV-negative, and a related stem cell transplant donor. Both conserved end residues are part of each CDR3. A D gene is named only where the DNA matches it firmly. Clone size appears in some rows only: once, few, many, or a class for an expanded clone.

clone_size,v_call,d_call,j_call,cdr3_aa,cdr3_nt
few,TRBV7-2,TRBD2,TRBJ2-1,CASSLAYLAGGEQFF,TGTGCCAGCAGCTTAGCGTATCTAGCGGGGGGGGAGCAGTTCTTC
many,TRBV4-1,TRBD2,TRBJ2-3,CASSLFHGTSSDTQYF,TGCGCCAGCAGCCTGTTTCACGGGACTAGTTCAGATACGCAGTATTTT
many,TRBV4-1,TRBD1,TRBJ1-2,CASSQNSDRGYGYTF,TGCGCCAGCAGCCAAAACAGCGACAGGGGATATGGCTACACCTTC
many,TRBV5-8,NA,TRBJ2-1,CASSPPLDFYNEQFF,TGTGCCAGCAGCCCCCCTCTGGACTTTTACAATGAGCAGTTCTTC
few,TRBV2,TRBD1,TRBJ2-3,CASSATGTGGTDTQYF,TGTGCCAGCAGCGCTACCGGGACAGGGGGAACAGATACGCAGTATTTT
many,TRBV15,TRBD2,TRBJ2-7,CATSRGGYEQYF,TGTGCCACCAGCAGGGGAGGGTACGAGCAGTACTTC
many,TRBV2,NA,TRBJ2-5,CASRFRGETQYF,TGTGCCAGCAGGTTCCGGGGGGAGACCCAGTACTTC
many,TRBV11-2,TRBD2,TRBJ2-1,CASSKTSGSYNEQFF,TGTGCCAGCAGCAAGACTAGCGGATCCTACAATGAGCAGTTCTTC
many,TRBV6-5,TRBD1,TRBJ2-1,CASTSGGAHNEQFF,TGTGCCAGCACCTCAGGGGGCGCCCACAATGAGCAGTTCTTC
NA,TRBV6-6,NA,TRBJ1-1,CASRATSMNTEAFF,TGTGCCAGCAGAGCCACTTCCATGAACACTGAAGCTTTCTTT
many,TRBV6-6,NA,TRBJ2-7,CASTLRGTSYEQYF,TGTGCCAGCACCCTTCGGGGGACCTCCTACGAGCAGTACTTC
many,TRBV27,TRBD2,TRBJ2-2,CASSGGAGGELFF,TGTGCCAGCAGCGGGGGGGCCGGCGGGGAGCTGTTTTTT
many,TRBV7-9,TRBD1,TRBJ1-2,CASSPQGADYGYTF,TGTGCCAGCAGCCCACAGGGGGCTGACTATGGCTACACCTTC